This T cell receptor (beta chain) is drawn from a study of blood T cell repertoires in COVID-19 (dated by TCRdb to 2018 to 2021). With regard to the full study: Samples covering the acute and convalescent phases of COVID-19 were provided by collaborators in the United States, Italy and Spain. Where HLA class I and class II types were available, the types were taken from metadata supplied by the sample provider, not from assay-based typing. Nearly every sample came with metadata listing a de-identified subject ID, COVID-19 status, age in years and sex. The prospective study material was composed of cDNA or gDNA derived from T cells, B-cell-depleted T cells, or PBMCs. The samples were drawn from two sources: the first 160 participants of the ongoing ImmuneRACE study, and 950 to 1,500 subjects contributed by 6 global collaborators. Subjects who had been exposed to COVID-19, were actively infected with it, or had recovered from it provided the deeply sampled blood TCRbeta repertoires that made up the dataset. The repertoires were released in a freely available public database intended as a resource for research on the immune response to SARS-CoV-2.

A few counts support this clone. Its target antigen remains unknown. The sample holds no much larger clone one base away, and base qualities are not on file. Participants in the prospective study were aged roughly 18 to 95 years, lived in under 30 United States geographic areas, and enrolled through a virtual design. Cohort assignment in the prospective study relied on participant-reported clinical history from a screening survey and a study questionnaire. Each participant in the prospective study had whole blood, serum and a nasopharyngeal or oropharyngeal swab collected by mobile phlebotomists. Participants in the prospective study had the option to provide additional blood draws and questionnaires over an approximately 2-month period. Blood samples from the prospective study were shipped frozen or at room temperature prior to DNA extraction. General findings and caveats noted by the study authors: Clinical and demographic metadata were provided uncurated, with the amount varying by source and participant.

TCRbeta CDR3 regions were amplified from genomic DNA by means of the immunoSEQ Assay, a bias-controlled multiplex PCR. The paper's data handling went like this. Within the assay, amplification of reference gene primers was used to estimate how many nucleated cells each sample contained. To quantify the absolute abundance of each unique TCRbeta CDR3 rearrangement, sequence reads were collapsed and filtered. For each sample, productive Simpson clonality was calculated as the square root of Simpson's diversity index over productive rearrangements. What TCRdb holds here is the immuneACCESS table cut down to in-frame rearrangements. Part of the clones is not present; checked against another copy, under half of the missing clones reflect an unresolved V gene, and the others are unexplained. V and J calls and clone size are given by that table; D and trimming were obtained from the DNA. The sample table holds some 230,000 clones, of which over 75% were seen once. Approximately 3.8% of the sample is in the top ten clones.

Its CDR3 holds 17 amino acids, cysteine through phenylalanine. Only the CDR3 DNA stays, 51 bases, in frame from base 1. Trimming takes 2 bases from V and 4 bases from J, and the germline ends sit 19 bases apart. The CDR1 and CDR2 encoded by the germline V gene are MNHEY and SVGEGT. The TCR sequence derives from a woman between 18 and 29 years old in a cohort exposed to, infected with or recovered from COVID-19 (not recorded which). Recombination joined TRBV6-2 or TRBV6-3 with TRBJ2-3; TRBD2 is a possible D gene, resting on 7 matching bases. The sequenced material came from PBMCs or T cells enriched from blood (not recorded which). CDR3 protein: CASSYSAGALGSDTQYF. The DNA reads TGTGCCAGCAGTTACAGTGCGGGGGCCTTGGGGTCAGATACGCAGTATTTT.